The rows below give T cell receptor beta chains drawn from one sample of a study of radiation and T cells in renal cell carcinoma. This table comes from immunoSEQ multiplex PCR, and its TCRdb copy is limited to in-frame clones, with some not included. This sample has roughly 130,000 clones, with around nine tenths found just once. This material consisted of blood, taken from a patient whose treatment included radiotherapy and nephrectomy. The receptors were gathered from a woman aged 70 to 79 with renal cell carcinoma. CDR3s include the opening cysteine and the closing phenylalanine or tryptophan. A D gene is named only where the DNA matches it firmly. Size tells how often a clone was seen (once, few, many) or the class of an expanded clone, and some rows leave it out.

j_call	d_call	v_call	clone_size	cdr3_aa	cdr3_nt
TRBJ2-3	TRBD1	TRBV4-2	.	CASSQTGGSTDTQYF	TGTGCCAGCAGCCAAACAGGGGGTAGCACAGATACGCAGTATTTT
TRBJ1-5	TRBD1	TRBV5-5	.	CASSFDRVAQHF	TGTGCCAGCAGTTTCGACAGGGTAGCCCAGCATTTT
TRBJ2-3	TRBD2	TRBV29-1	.	CSVSLAGGRDTQYF	TGCAGCGTCTCACTAGCGGGGGGAAGAGATACGCAGTATTTT
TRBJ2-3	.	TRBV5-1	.	CASSQGSADTQYF	TGCGCCAGCAGTCAAGGGTCGGCAGATACGCAGTATTTT
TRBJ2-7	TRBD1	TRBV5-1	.	CASSLGTGRPREQYF	TGCGCCAGCAGCTTGGGGACAGGGCGCCCGAGGGAGCAGTACTTC
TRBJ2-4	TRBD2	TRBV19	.	CASSPPSAGGLAKNIQYF	TGTGCCAGTTCTCCCCCCTCAGCGGGGGGGCTAGCCAAAAACATTCAGTACTTC
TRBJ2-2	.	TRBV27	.	CASRRTGTKTGELFF	TGTGCCAGCAGACGAACCGGGACAAAAACCGGGGAGCTGTTTTTT
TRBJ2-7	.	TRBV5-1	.	CASGRDTTYEQYF	TGCGCCAGCGGTCGGGACACGACCTACGAGCAGTACTTC
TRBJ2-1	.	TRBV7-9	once	CASSLALLQNEQFF	TGTGCCAGCAGCTTAGCGCTGTTGCAGAATGAGCAGTTCTTC
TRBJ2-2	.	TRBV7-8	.	CASSTLARTGELFF	TGTGCCAGCAGCACTCTAGCGCGGACCGGGGAGCTGTTTTTT
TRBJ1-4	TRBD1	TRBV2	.	CASSLPGQGEKLFF	TGTGCCAGCAGCCTCCCGGGACAGGGGGAAAAACTGTTTTTT
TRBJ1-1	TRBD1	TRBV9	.	CASSVEEGARAFF	TGTGCCAGCAGCGTAGAAGAGGGGGCGCGAGCTTTCTTT
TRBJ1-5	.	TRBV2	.	CASSEGRVGQPQHF	TGTGCCAGCAGTGAAGGCAGGGTCGGTCAGCCCCAGCATTTT
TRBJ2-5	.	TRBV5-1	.	CASSLVGDKETQYF	TGCGCCAGCAGCTTGGTAGGGGACAAAGAGACCCAGTACTTC
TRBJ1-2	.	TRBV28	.	CASSSTGAPSNYGYTF	TGTGCCAGCAGTTCGACAGGCGCCCCGTCTAACTATGGCTACACCTTC
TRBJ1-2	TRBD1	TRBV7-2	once	CATQTGGRSYGYTF	TGTGCCACACAGACAGGGGGAAGGTCCTATGGCTACACCTTC
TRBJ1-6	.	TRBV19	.	CASTHTLQGANSPLHF	TGTGCCAGTACCCATACCCTACAGGGCGCAAATTCACCCCTCCACTTT
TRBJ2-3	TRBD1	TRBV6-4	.	CASSEGTGGTDTQYF	TGTGCCAGCAGTGAAGGGACAGGGGGCACAGATACGCAGTATTTT
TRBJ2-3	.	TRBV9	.	CASSDGTASTDTQYF	TGTGCCAGCAGCGATGGGACTGCTAGCACAGATACGCAGTATTTT
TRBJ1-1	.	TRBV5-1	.	CASSLQGMYTEAFF	TGCGCCAGCAGCTTGCAGGGTATGTACACTGAAGCTTTCTTT
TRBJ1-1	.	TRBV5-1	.	CASSLGPPNTEAFF	TGCGCCAGCAGCTTGGGACCTCCGAACACTGAAGCTTTCTTT
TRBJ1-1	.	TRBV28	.	CASSFTSRNTEAFF	TGTGCCAGCAGTTTTACCTCCCGGAACACTGAAGCTTTCTTT
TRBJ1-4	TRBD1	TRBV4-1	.	CASSGRRTGGKGGEKLFF	TGCGCCAGCAGCGGCCGAAGGACAGGGGGTAAGGGAGGTGAAAAACTGTTTTTT
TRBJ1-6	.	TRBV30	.	CAWGTGHNNSPLHF	TGTGCCTGGGGGACGGGACACAATAATTCACCCCTCCACTTT
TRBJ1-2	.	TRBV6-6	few	CASSLRGYGYTF	TGTGCCAGCAGTCTAAGGGGGTATGGCTACACCTTC
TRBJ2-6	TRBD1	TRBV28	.	CASSEAGTGTSGANVLTF	TGTGCCAGCTCGGAAGCCGGGACAGGTACTAGTGGGGCCAACGTCCTGACTTTC
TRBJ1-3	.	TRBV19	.	CASMNSGNTIYF	TGTGCCAGTATGAACTCTGGAAACACCATATATTTT
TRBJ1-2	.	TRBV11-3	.	CASSLSWESSGYTF	TGTGCCAGCAGCTTAAGTTGGGAGTCCAGCGGCTACACCTTC
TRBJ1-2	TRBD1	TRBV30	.	CAWSVQGVYGYTF	TGTGCCTGGAGTGTTCAGGGGGTCTATGGCTACACCTTC
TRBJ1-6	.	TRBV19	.	CASSSGTYNSPLHF	TGTGCCAGTAGCTCGGGGACTTATAATTCACCCCTCCACTTT
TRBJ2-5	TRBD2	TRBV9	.	CASSHLGGGSGEETQYF	TGTGCCAGCAGCCATCTAGGCGGAGGGAGCGGGGAAGAGACCCAGTACTTC
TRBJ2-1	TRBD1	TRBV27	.	CASSLRQGEQFF	TGTGCCAGCAGTCTAAGACAGGGAGAGCAGTTCTTC
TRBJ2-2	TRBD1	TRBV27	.	CASSLQGDTGELFF	TGTGCCAGCAGTTTACAGGGGGACACCGGGGAGCTGTTTTTT
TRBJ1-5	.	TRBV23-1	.	CASSRRCQPQHF	TGCGCCAGCAGTCGGAGATGTCAGCCCCAGCATTTT
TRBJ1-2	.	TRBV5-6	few	CASSSPGGIHGYTF	TGTGCCAGCAGCTCCCCAGGAGGAATCCATGGCTACACCTTC
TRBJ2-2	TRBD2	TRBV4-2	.	CASSPTTSGLGELFF	TGTGCCAGCAGCCCCACGACTAGCGGCCTCGGGGAGCTGTTTTTT
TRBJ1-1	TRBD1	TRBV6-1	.	CASSDRAGGGTEAFF	TGTGCCAGCAGTGATCGGGCAGGGGGGGGAACTGAAGCTTTCTTT
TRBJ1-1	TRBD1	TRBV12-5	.	CASGLWQGATEAFF	TGTGCTAGTGGTTTGTGGCAGGGGGCGACTGAAGCTTTCTTT
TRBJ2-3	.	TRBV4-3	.	CASSQGAGQADTQYF	TGCGCCAGCAGCCAAGGGGCGGGGCAGGCAGATACGCAGTATTTT
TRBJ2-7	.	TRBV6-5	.	CASSYWGTTGEQYF	TGTGCCAGCAGTTACTGGGGCACCACGGGCGAGCAGTACTTC